The TCR beta chain under discussion was sequenced for a study of T cells in Graves' hyperthyroidism and ophthalmopathy. CDR3 length equals 13 residues. Germline V gene data show CDR1 as SGHAT and CDR2 as FQNNGV. RNA transcripts gave rise to amplified TCR beta CDR3 regions. The primer set for the first-round RT-PCR of the TCR CDR3 was HTBI. TCRdb reprocessed the multiplex PCR reads with MiXCR, giving one entry per CDR3 protein. The sample yields roughly 570,000 distinct CDR3 sequences, about 45% seen once. On this clonotype itself: The junction and the germline gene differ at one end; a read error may be behind it.

This TCR derives from a woman aged 18-35 years with Graves' hyperthyroidism. The chain links TRBV11-2 to TRBJ1-1, with D perhaps matching TRBD1 (5 bases). The specimen sequenced was peripheral blood or thyroid tissue (not recorded which). DNA of the CDR3: TGTGCCAGCAGCTTAGCGGGGCACACTGAAGCCTTCTTT. Protein: CASSLAGHTEAFF.